This TCR beta chain was sequenced for a study of T-cell reconstitution after alpha-beta-depleted transplantation in children. There are 15 residues in the CDR3. V dropped 7 bases and J dropped 8 bases, with 22 bases sitting between them. Germline CDR1 and CDR2: SGHDT and YYEEEE. It was with unique molecular identifiers that the TCRbeta library was prepared. One entry per CDR3 protein, called by TCRdb with MiXCR from the PCR reads. The sample lists 190,000 or so distinct CDR3 sequences, approximately 6.8% seen once, with about 2.9% in the top ten. This clonotype was recorded many times. The origin of this receptor is a human donor who donated a stem cell graft to a child with Wiskott-Aldrich syndrome. V and J are TRBV5-6 and TRBJ2-1; D ambiguous. The source material was PBMCs from the stem cell graft donor, sampled from the stem cell graft. The CDR3 region has the DNA TGTGCCAGCCGACATGCTTTCGACGGCAGGTATGAGCAGTTCTTC. Translated: CASRHAFDGRYEQFF.